A selection of T cell receptor beta chains follows, all from one sample in a study of blood T cell repertoires in COVID-19. Clones were sequenced by immunoSEQ multiplex PCR, and TCRdb holds only the in-frame ones, with some missing. This table has roughly 250,000 clones, around 87% appearing once. Material: PBMCs or T cells enriched from blood (not recorded which). The receptors stem from a woman between 45 and 60 years old who had recovered from COVID-19. Each CDR3 is given with its conserved first and last residue. D genes are given only for firm matches. Some rows have no size entry. The others give once, few or many, or a class for an expanded clone.

j_call,d_call,v_call,clone_size,cdr3_nt,cdr3_aa
TRBJ2-7,TRBD2,TRBV5-1,-,TGCGCCAGCCTCCCGGCCCCTCTAGCGGGAGGGCCCTACGAGCAGTACTTC,CASLPAPLAGGPYEQYF
TRBJ1-6,-,TRBV28,-,TGTGCCAGCAGTTTGGTAGTTGATAGCAATAATTCACCCCTCCACTTT,CASSLVVDSNNSPLHF
TRBJ2-1,-,TRBV7-8,-,TGTGCCAGCAGCTATCCAGGACTACCAATTCTCTTCTTC,CASSYPGLPILFF
TRBJ2-7,TRBD2,TRBV18,-,TGTGCCAGCTCACCTCTCTCGAGCGGGAGCGACACCTACGAGCAGTACTTC,CASSPLSSGSDTYEQYF
TRBJ1-5,-,TRBV5-4,-,TGTGCCAGCAGCTTTGAGGGTTCTGGTCAGCCCCAGCATTTT,CASSFEGSGQPQHF
TRBJ2-2,TRBD1,TRBV7-6,-,TGTGCCAGCAGCGCCCGAGCGGCGGGACAGGGGGTGAACACCGGGGAGCTGTTTTTT,CASSARAAGQGVNTGELFF
TRBJ1-4,-,TRBV4-1,-,TGCGCCAGCAGCCAAGACAGGGGAGGGGACGAAAAACTGTTTTTT,CASSQDRGGDEKLFF
TRBJ1-2,TRBD1,TRBV7-2,-,TGTGCCAGCAGCTTCACCGGGACAGAAGGGAAGGAGTACTATGGCTACACCTTC,CASSFTGTEGKEYYGYTF
TRBJ2-4,-,TRBV6-4,-,TGTGCCAGCAGTAATCCCGGGACACATAAAAACATTCAGTACTTC,CASSNPGTHKNIQYF
TRBJ2-3,-,TRBV21-1,-,TGTGCCAGCAGCCAGGTAGCGGGAGCTGGGGATACGCAGTATTTT,CASSQVAGAGDTQYF
TRBJ1-4,-,TRBV27,-,TGTGCCAGCCCCCACAGGGTGGCTAATGAAAAACTGTTTTTT,CASPHRVANEKLFF
TRBJ2-3,TRBD2,TRBV3-1/TRBV3-2,few,TGTGCCAGCAGCCTCCAGCCGGGACTAGCGACAGATACGCAGTATTTT,CASSLQPGLATDTQYF
TRBJ2-1,TRBD1,TRBV30,once,TGTGCCTGGAGTGTACCCCGGACAGGGCGTTACAATGAGCAGTTCTTC,CAWSVPRTGRYNEQFF
TRBJ2-5,-,TRBV27,-,TGTGCCAGCAGTCCATGGGCAGGGGTAGAGACCCAGTACTTC,CASSPWAGVETQYF
TRBJ2-7,TRBD1,TRBV18,-,TGTGCCAGCTCATTATCGGGACAGGGAACCTACGAGCAGTACTTC,CASSLSGQGTYEQYF
TRBJ1-2,TRBD1,TRBV19,-,TGTGCCAGTAGTATAGGCCTTGGACAGGGGGCGCGTGGCTACACCTTC,CASSIGLGQGARGYTF
TRBJ2-1,-,TRBV18,-,TGTGCCAGCTCACCAGGTCAGGGATTAGCATCCTACAATGAGCAGTTCTTC,CASSPGQGLASYNEQFF
TRBJ1-3,-,TRBV3-1/TRBV3-2,-,TGTGCCAGCAGCCAAGAAAGGCCAGGCTCTGGAAACACCATATATTTT,CASSQERPGSGNTIYF
TRBJ2-2,-,TRBV6-4,-,TGTGCCAGCAGTGACCGAGAGGCCACCGGGGAGCTGTTTTTT,CASSDREATGELFF
TRBJ2-7,-,TRBV28,-,TGTGCCAGCGCGACGGGGGGCGTTTCCTACGAGCAGTACTTC,CASATGGVSYEQYF
TRBJ2-2,-,TRBV7-2,-,TGTGCCAGCAGCTCGTCTCGACAGGTCACCGGGGAGCTGTTTTTT,CASSSSRQVTGELFF
TRBJ1-4,-,TRBV7-8,-,TGTGCCAGCAGCCAGGATCGGAGGGAAAAACTGTTTTTT,CASSQDRREKLFF
TRBJ2-1,-,TRBV28,-,TGTGCCAGCAGTTTAATGACTAGGGCCTACAATGAGCAGTTCTTC,CASSLMTRAYNEQFF
TRBJ2-7,-,TRBV3-1/TRBV3-2,few,TGTGCCAGCAGGGCAGCGAGGACAGACCGACCCTACGAGCAGTACTTC,CASRAARTDRPYEQYF
TRBJ1-2,-,TRBV6-5,-,TGTGCCAGCAGTTATAGGCGGGGCTCGGATGGCTACACCTTC,CASSYRRGSDGYTF
TRBJ1-1,-,TRBV27,-,TGTGCCAGCCACGGGGGGGCAGAAGCTTTCTTT,CASHGGAEAFF
TRBJ1-1,-,TRBV7-6,-,TGTGCCAGCAGCTTCGCCACAGAGACTGAAGCTTTCTTT,CASSFATETEAFF
TRBJ1-2,-,TRBV4-1,-,TGCGCCAGCAGCCAATTTAGCCAGGGGAATCCTAACTATGGCTACACCTTC,CASSQFSQGNPNYGYTF
TRBJ1-1,-,TRBV28,-,TGTGCCAGCAGTTTAAGACAGTTAACTGAAGCTTTCTTT,CASSLRQLTEAFF
TRBJ1-6,TRBD1,TRBV5-4,-,TGTGCCAGCAGCTCGGGACAGGGGTTTTCACCCCTCCACTTT,CASSSGQGFSPLHF
TRBJ2-2,-,TRBV6-4,-,TGTGCCAGCAGTGAATTCAGGAACACCGGGGAGCTGTTTTTT,CASSEFRNTGELFF
TRBJ2-1,TRBD2,TRBV5-1,-,TGCGCCAGCAGCTTAATAGCGGGGGCCTACAATGAGCAGTTCTTC,CASSLIAGAYNEQFF
TRBJ1-4,-,TRBV28,-,TGTGCCAGCACACACCAAAACAGGTGGTCTAATGAAAAACTGTTTTTT,CASTHQNRWSNEKLFF
TRBJ2-7,-,TRBV7-2,-,TGTGCCAGCAGCTCGGGTGAACGTAGCCCCTACGAGCAGTACTTC,CASSSGERSPYEQYF
TRBJ2-7,TRBD2,TRBV6-5,-,TGTGCCAGCAGTTACTCGGGGACTAGCGGATACGAGCAGTACTTC,CASSYSGTSGYEQYF
TRBJ1-5,-,TRBV5-1,-,TGCGCCAGCAGCTTCCTAAAGCAGGGTATAGGTGAATACGGCAATCAGCCCCAGCATTTT,CASSFLKQGIGEYGNQPQHF
TRBJ2-3,-,TRBV7-2,-,TGTGCCAGCAGCTTACACCCCCCCAGGGTAGGAGATACGCAGTATTTT,CASSLHPPRVGDTQYF
TRBJ2-1,TRBD2,TRBV19,once,TGTGCCAGTAGTACACCCGGCGGGGGGACCGGGAATGAGCAGTTCTTC,CASSTPGGGTGNEQFF
TRBJ1-4,-,TRBV28,-,TGTGCCAGCAGTTCAGGTACCCCCAATGAAAAACTGTTTTTT,CASSSGTPNEKLFF
TRBJ2-3,TRBD2,TRBV15,-,TGTGCCACCAGCAGAGGGACTAGCGGGAGGGCCGGTATGAATACGCAGTATTTT,CATSRGTSGRAGMNTQYF
TRBJ2-2,-,TRBV19,-,TGTGCCAGTAGTATAGAGAAGAGTCAAAACACCGGGGAGCTGTTTTTT,CASSIEKSQNTGELFF
TRBJ1-6,-,TRBV28,-,TGTGCCAGCAGGGGGACTTCACCTAATTCACCCCTCCACTTT,CASRGTSPNSPLHF
TRBJ1-2,-,TRBV7-9,once,TGTGCCAGCAGTCCACAGGGAATATATGGCTACACCTTC,CASSPQGIYGYTF
TRBJ2-5,TRBD2,TRBV10-3,-,TGTGCCATCAGTGAGAGGCTAGCGGTGGGGGGGTCCCAGTACTTC,CAISERLAVGGSQYF
TRBJ2-7,TRBD2,TRBV9,-,TGTGCCAGCAGCCCCGGGGGGGCCCCAACCTACGAGCAGTACTTC,CASSPGGAPTYEQYF
TRBJ1-2,-,TRBV6-5,-,TGTGCCAGCAGAGCCCCCAACAGAGTCTATGGCTACACCTTC,CASRAPNRVYGYTF
TRBJ1-5,-,TRBV7-9,many,TGTGCCATCCAAACAGGGAATCAGCCCCAGCATTTT,CAIQTGNQPQHF
TRBJ2-7,TRBD2,TRBV7-2,-,TGTGCCAGCAGCTCAGGGGCTAGCGGGACCTACGAGCAGTACTTC,CASSSGASGTYEQYF
TRBJ1-5,-,TRBV6-5,-,TGTGCCAGCAGTAAGGGGGGGTTTCAGCCCCAGCATTTT,CASSKGGFQPQHF
TRBJ2-1,TRBD2,TRBV29-1,-,TGCAGCGTCGAGTTAATAGCGGGAGCCGGGTTAGGGAGTGAGCAGTTCTTC,CSVELIAGAGLGSEQFF
TRBJ2-7,TRBD1,TRBV11-3,-,TGTGCCAGCAGCGCTTCTTACTCCGGACAGGGGGTCAACGAGCAGTACTTC,CASSASYSGQGVNEQYF
TRBJ2-1,TRBD1,TRBV12-3/TRBV12-4,-,TGTGCCAGCAGTCCGGACAGGAACAAGTTCTTC,CASSPDRNKFF
TRBJ2-1,TRBD2,TRBV24-1,-,TGTGCCACCACCGTCGAGGGACTAGCGGGAGGGCCCAGGGATGAGCAGTTCTTC,CATTVEGLAGGPRDEQFF
TRBJ1-4,-,TRBV30,-,TGTGCCTGCGGGGTCACAAATGAAAAACTGTTTTTT,CACGVTNEKLFF
TRBJ1-2,TRBD1,TRBV6-9,-,TGTGCCAGCAGTCTCCCCACGGACAGGGCAATTCGCTATGGCTACACCTTC,CASSLPTDRAIRYGYTF